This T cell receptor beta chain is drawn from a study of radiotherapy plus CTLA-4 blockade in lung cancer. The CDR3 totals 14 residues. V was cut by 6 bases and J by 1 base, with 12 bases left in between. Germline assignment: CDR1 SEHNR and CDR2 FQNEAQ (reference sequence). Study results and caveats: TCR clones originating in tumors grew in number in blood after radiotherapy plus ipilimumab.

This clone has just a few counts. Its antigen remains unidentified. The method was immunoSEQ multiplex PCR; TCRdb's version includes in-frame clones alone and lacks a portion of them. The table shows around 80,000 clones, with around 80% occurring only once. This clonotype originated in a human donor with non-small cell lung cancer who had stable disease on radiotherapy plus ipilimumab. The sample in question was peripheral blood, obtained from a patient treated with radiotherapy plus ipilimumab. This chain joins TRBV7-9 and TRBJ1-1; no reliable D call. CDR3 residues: CASRSLRENTEAFF. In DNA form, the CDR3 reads TGTGCCAGCAGATCTTTGCGGGAGAACACTGAAGCTTTCTTT.